These 27 T cell receptor beta chains came from one sample sequenced in a study of CD8 T cells in Susac syndrome. Reverse transcription of roughly 0.5 to 1 ug RNA was carried out with random hexamers. TCRdb reanalysed the immunoSEQ multiplex PCR reads using MiXCR and keeps one entry per CDR3 protein. In the table there are approximately 74,000 distinct CDR3 sequences, roughly 94% of which are singletons. Sequences were obtained from CD8+ T cells from PBMCs. The source of these receptors is a human donor with Susac syndrome.

This clonotype has a single count. This chain links TRBV14 with TRBJ1-2; possibly TRBD1 for D (6 bases). Germline values: CDR1 SGHDN, CDR2 FVKESK. The CDR3 totals 14 residues. V lost 0 bases, J lost 6 bases, and 11 bases lay in between. CDR3 region: CASSQDQGRNGYTF. Written as DNA, the CDR3 is TGTGCCAGCAGCCAAGATCAGGGGAGAAATGGCTACACCTTC. Looking up the rest from reference TRBV14 and TRBJ1-2 gives the full variable domain: EAGVTQFPSHSVIEKGQTVTLRCDPISGHDNLYWYRRVMGKEIKFLLHFVKESKQDESGMPNNRFLAERTGGTYSTLKVQPAELEDSGVYFCASSQDQGRNGYTFGSGTRLTVV.

The chain recombines TRBV20-1 with TRBJ2-7, with TRBD2 matching over 12 bases. The CDR3 runs to 18 residues. V shed 1 base, J shed 1 base, and the junction held 11 bases outside the gene matches. In germline, CDR1 is DFQATT, CDR2 SNEGSKA (reference sequence). This chain's CDR3 is CSARGMGLAGGMSYEQYF. CDR3 sequence (DNA): TGCAGTGCTAGAGGCATGGGGCTAGCGGGAGGGATGTCCTACGAGCAGTACTTC.

The chain has TRBV13 and TRBJ2-3; 7 bases map to TRBD2. The V segment lost 0 bases and the J segment 1 base; nucleotides outside the gene matches: 4. The germline CDR1 and CDR2 sequences are PRHDT and FYEKMQ (reference sequence). The CDR3 is made up of 16 amino acids. CDR3 sequence (DNA): TGTGCCAGCAGCTTAGGTCGGGACTACCGCACAGATACGCAGTATTTT. It encodes CASSLGRDYRTDTQYF.

The chain is built from TRBV7-8 and TRBJ2-7; 9 nucleotides line up with TRBD1. The CDR3 has 16 residues. V lost 3 bases to trimming and J lost 5 bases; unmatched junction nucleotides: 11. The germline gives CDR1 SGHVS, CDR2 FQNEAQ. CDR3: CASSLQTGQGINEQYF. In DNA, the CDR3 is TGTGCCAGCAGCTTGCAGACGGGACAGGGAATAAACGAGCAGTACTTC.

Concerning this clonotype: An end of the junction does not agree with germline; a read error may underlie this. CDR3 sequence: CSVETAGTPNF. The CDR3 coding sequence is TGCAGCGTTGAAACAGCAGGGACACCGAACTTC. This chain joins TRBV29-1 and TRBJ2-4; the D gene is possibly TRBD1 (6 bases). The germline CDR1 and CDR2 sequences are SQVTM and ANQGSEA. The CDR3 extends over 11 amino acids.

V and J are TRBV7-8 and TRBJ2-3, with 10 nucleotides matching TRBD2. This CDR3 spans 15 amino acids. With 5 bases clipped from V and 6 bases from J, the junction kept 8 bases outside the gene matches. In germline, CDR1 is SGHVS, CDR2 FQNEAQ. The CDR3 here is CASSRSGGATDTQYF. DNA for the CDR3: TGTGCCAGCAGCCGGAGCGGGGGGGCTACGGATACGCAGTATTTT.

The chain couples TRBV29-1 to TRBJ2-7; the D gene is possibly TRBD2 (5 bases). Germline assignment: CDR1 SQVTM and CDR2 ANQGSEA. This CDR3 region has 13 residues. V gave up 8 bases and J gave up 4 bases, with 18 bases separating them. The CDR3: CSYRSADSYEQYF. The CDR3 DNA reads TGCAGCTATCGTTCGGCGGACTCTTACGAGCAGTACTTC.

The V and J genes are TRBV7-9 and TRBJ2-5; D is perhaps TRBD1 or TRBD2 (6 bases each). In germline, CDR1 is SEHNR, CDR2 FQNEAQ (reference sequence). Trimming pared 1 base from V and 4 bases from J, leaving 13 bases between. This CDR3 spans 15 amino acids. This CDR3 reads CASSLGGGTRETQYF. CDR3 sequence (DNA): TGTGCCAGCAGCTTAGGAGGCGGGACAAGAGAGACCCAGTACTTC. The full variable domain, rest sourced from reference TRBV7-9 and TRBJ2-5, is DTGVSQNPRHKITKRGQNVTFRCDPISEHNRLYWYRQTLGQGPEFLTYFQNEAQLEKSRLLSDRFSAERPKGSFSTLEIQRTEQGDSAMYLCASSLGGGTRETQYFGPGTRLLVL.

This chain uses TRBV3-1 with TRBJ1-6; D might be TRBD1 (5 bases). CDR3 size: 14 residues. Trimming stripped 0 bases from V and 8 bases from J, with 8 bases between. CDR1 is LGHDT, CDR2 YNNKEL, per germline (reference sequence). This CDR3 is CASSQEGVDSPLHF. CDR3 in DNA: TGTGCCAGCAGCCAAGAAGGGGTGGATTCACCCCTCCACTTT.

This rearrangement joins TRBV12-3 or TRBV12-4 to TRBJ1-4, with TRBD1 matching over 7 bases. The CDR3 is 17 amino acids. V lost 7 bases and J lost 5; bases outside the gene matches: 16. CDR3 in amino acids: CASTPGDRPIGNEKLFF. The CDR3 DNA sequence: TGTGCCAGCACCCCAGGGGACAGACCTATCGGAAATGAAAAACTGTTTTTT.

The chain employs TRBV4-3 and TRBJ2-2; D not resolved. Per germline, CDR1 LGHNA and CDR2 YSLEER. This CDR3 has 13 amino acids. The V and J ends lost 0 bases and 8 bases respectively, with 7 bases between them. This chain's CDR3 is CASSQDLLGELFF. The CDR3 nucleotides read TGCGCCAGCAGCCAAGATCTGTTGGGGGAGCTGTTTTTT.

This clonotype came up a few times. The V and J genes are TRBV7-2 and TRBJ2-5; TRBD2 aligns across 8 bases. V trimming: 4 bases; J trimming: 4 bases; junction bases outside the gene matches: 8. In germline, CDR1 is SGHTA, CDR2 FQGNSA. This CDR3 region has 15 residues. The CDR3 loop reads CASSSSGGAIETQYF. CDR3 DNA: TGTGCCAGCAGCTCCTCGGGAGGGGCCATAGAGACCCAGTACTTC.

The genes are TRBV9 and TRBJ2-5; D may be TRBD1 or TRBD2 (5 bases each). Trimming stripped 0 bases from V and 5 bases from J, with 17 bases between. In germline, CDR1 is SGDLS, CDR2 YYNGEE. This CDR3 has 16 amino acids. CDR3 bases: TGTGCCAGCAGCGTAGGGAATCGGGACGCCTGGGAGACCCAGTACTTC. Translating gives CASSVGNRDAWETQYF.

The genes are TRBV5-6 and TRBJ2-5; D is ambiguous. CDR1 SGHDT and CDR2 YYEEEE come from the germline V gene. The V end was cut by 0 bases, the J end by 4 bases, with 7 bases between. The CDR3 loop spans 13 amino acids. CDR3 region: CASSLVAAETQYF. The CDR3 DNA sequence: TGTGCCAGCAGCTTGGTGGCGGCAGAGACCCAGTACTTC.

The chain is built from TRBV15 and TRBJ2-3, with D possibly being TRBD1 (6 bases). The CDR3 length is 12 residues. Germline assignment: CDR1 LNHNV and CDR2 YYDKDF (reference sequence). V lost 9 bases and J 8 bases, leaving 15 bases between the germline ends. This CDR3 is CATGASLGTQYF. DNA for the CDR3: TGTGCCACGGGGGCTAGCCTAGGTACGCAGTATTTT.

The V call is TRBV15, the J call TRBJ2-1; D perhaps matches TRBD2 (6 bases). The CDR3 contains 14 residues. Trimming stripped 8 bases from V and 1 base from J, with 12 bases between. CDR1 LNHNV and CDR2 YYDKDF come from the germline V gene (reference sequence). The CDR3 protein is CATGSGVSYNEQFF. CDR3 nucleotides: TGTGCCACCGGGTCGGGAGTTTCCTACAATGAGCAGTTCTTC.

Here the CDR3 reads CASSLGGLEAFF. In DNA form, the CDR3 reads TGCGCCAGCAGCTTGGGAGGGCTTGAAGCTTTCTTT. The rearrangement links TRBV5-1 to TRBJ1-1, with D uncertain. Between the trimmed V and J ends, which lost 0 bases and 7 bases, there was a span of 7 bases. Germline V gene sequence: CDR1 SGHRS, CDR2 YFSETQ. CDR3 length: 12 amino acids.

The chain links TRBV6-5 to TRBJ2-2; 10 bases are a match to TRBD1. CDR1 is MNHEY, CDR2 SVGAGI, per germline. CDR3 length equals 15 residues. V shed 7 bases, J shed 4 bases, and the junction held 6 bases outside the gene matches. The CDR3 sequence is CASTPGQGPTGELFF. CDR3 nucleotides: TGTGCCAGCACCCCGGGACAGGGGCCCACCGGGGAGCTGTTTTTT.

The rearrangement uses TRBV11-1 and TRBJ2-4; 8 bases align to TRBD1. This CDR3 is built from 20 residues. After removal of 2 bases from V and 3 bases from J, the junction contained 18 bases not matched to a gene. Germline CDR1 SGHAT, CDR2 FQDESV (reference sequence). The CDR3 here is CASSLTLSDREPIVKNIQYF. The CDR3 DNA reads as TGTGCCAGCAGCTTAACCCTTTCGGACAGGGAACCTATCGTCAAAAACATTCAGTACTTC. Using reference TRBV11-1 and TRBJ2-4 for the parts outside the CDR3, the full variable domain is EAEVAQSPRYKITEKSQAVAFWCDPISGHATLYWYRQILGQGPELLVQFQDESVVDDSQLPKDRFSAERLKGVDSTLKIQPAELGDSAMYLCASSLTLSDREPIVKNIQYFGAGTRLSVL.

V is TRBV6-2 or TRBV6-3 and J is TRBJ2-3; TRBD2 agrees at 8 bases. From germline, CDR1 is MNHEY and CDR2 SVGEGT. The CDR3 extends over 18 amino acids. V shed 7 bases and J 9 bases; nucleotides not matched to a gene: 24. DNA for the CDR3: TGTGCCAGCAACTTACCTCCATTTGGCGGGGGGATAGAGAGCACGCAGTATTTT. This sequence encodes CASNLPPFGGGIESTQYF.

The V gene is TRBV15, the J gene TRBJ2-1, with D uncertain. The CDR3 is 15 residues long. Between the trimmed V and J ends, which lost 3 bases and 2 bases, there was a span of 11 bases. The germline V gene has CDR1 LNHNV and CDR2 YYDKDF (reference sequence). CDR3 amino acids: CATSRGSGAYNEQFF. As DNA, the CDR3 is TGTGCCACCAGCAGGGGAAGTGGAGCCTACAATGAGCAGTTCTTC.

The J gene is TRBJ2-1, the V gene TRBV20-1, with TRBD1 matching over 7 bases. This CDR3 has 16 residues. Unmatched junction bases numbered 10, after V lost 1 base and J lost 4 bases. Germline assignment: CDR1 DFQATT and CDR2 SNEGSKA (reference sequence). CDR3 nucleotides: TGCAGTGCTAGAGGCCCGGACAGGCGAATTTACAATGAGCAGTTCTTC. The encoded protein is CSARGPDRRIYNEQFF.

The V gene is TRBV5-6, the J gene TRBJ1-5, with TRBD1 as a possible D gene (5 bases). Trimming stripped 4 bases from V and 4 bases from J, with 6 bases between. The CDR3 extends over 12 amino acids. The germline gives CDR1 SGHDT, CDR2 YYEEEE. CDR3 in amino acids: CASSGGNQPQHF. CDR3 coding DNA: TGTGCCAGCAGCGGGGGGAATCAGCCCCAGCATTTT. Complete variable domain (other parts from reference TRBV5-6 and TRBJ1-5): DAGVTQSPTHLIKTRGQQVTLRCSPKSGHDTVSWYQQALGQGPQFIFQYYEEEERQRGNFPDRFSGHQFPNYSSELNVNALLLGDSALYLCASSGGNQPQHFGDGTRLSIL.

The rearrangement uses TRBV5-6 and TRBJ2-3; D is possibly TRBD1 (7 bases). The CDR3 loop spans 15 amino acids. V was shortened by 3 bases and J by 1 base, with 12 bases between the two germline ends. Germline lookup yields CDR1 SGHDT and CDR2 YYEEEE. CDR3 in amino acids: CASSSDREGTDTQYF. The CDR3 DNA reads TGTGCCAGCAGCTCCGACAGGGAGGGCACAGATACGCAGTATTTT. The full variable domain, rest sourced from reference TRBV5-6 and TRBJ2-3, is DAGVTQSPTHLIKTRGQQVTLRCSPKSGHDTVSWYQQALGQGPQFIFQYYEEEERQRGNFPDRFSGHQFPNYSSELNVNALLLGDSALYLCASSSDREGTDTQYFGPGTRLTVL.

The chain joins TRBV11-2 to TRBJ2-3, with TRBD2 identical over 8 bases. Germline loops: CDR1 SGHAT, CDR2 FQNNGV. V dropped 8 bases and J dropped 1; count of bases not matched to a gene: 8. There are 15 residues in the CDR3. The CDR3 bases are TGTGCCAGCTGCGATAGCGGGACCGGCACAGATACGCAGTATTTT. Translated, it gives CASCDSGTGTDTQYF. The full variable domain, completed using reference TRBV11-2 and TRBJ2-3, is EAGVAQSPRYKIIEKRQSVAFWCNPISGHATLYWYQQILGQGPKLLIQFQNNGVVDDSQLPKDRFSAERLKGVDSTLKIQPAKLEDSAVYLCASCDSGTGTDTQYFGPGTRLTVL.

CDR3 nucleotides: TGTGCCAGCGGCATCGCGGGGCACAACAATGAGCAGTTCTTC. Encoded protein: CASGIAGHNNEQFF. This chain uses TRBV12-3 or TRBV12-4 with TRBJ2-1; maybe TRBD2 (6 bases). The CDR3 is 14 residues long. V was trimmed by 8 bases and J by 5 bases, leaving 16 bases between them.

This chain joins TRBV30 and TRBJ2-1; possibly TRBD2 for D (6 bases). The CDR3 sequence is 17 residues long. The V and J ends lost 2 bases and 7 bases respectively, with 24 bases between them. Germline-derived CDR1 and CDR2 are GTSNPN and SVGIG (reference sequence). CDR3 loop: CAWSRVGLAFQRNEQFF. Written as DNA, the CDR3 is TGTGCCTGGAGTAGGGTCGGGCTAGCGTTCCAACGAAATGAGCAGTTCTTC.